This paragraph covers one TCR beta chain sequence. The record originates from a study of blood T cell repertoires in COVID-19. Across the whole study: Whether acute or convalescent, the COVID-19 samples came from the United States, Italy and Spain. PBMCs, B-cell-depleted T cells, or T cells were the source of the cDNA or gDNA that made up the material.

The junction had 3 bases not matched to a gene; V was cut back by 5 bases and J by 4 bases. The CDR3 runs to 14 residues. Germline CDR1 is MDHEN and CDR2 is SYDVKM. Original processing methods: Quantification of nucleated cells was approximated via reference gene primer amplification. Produced via immunoSEQ multiplex PCR; TCRdb's table is partial and in-frame only. The DNA gave D and trimming, while V, J and clone size come from that table. This table has around 220,000 clones, 75% to 90% appearing once. The source is a human donor in a cohort sampled during active COVID-19. The sequencing sample was made of peripheral blood. The chain carries TRBV28 and TRBJ2-7, with TRBD2 identical over 12 bases. CDR3 amino acids: CASSGLAGLYEQYF. The CDR3 DNA follows: TGTGCCAGCAGTGGACTAGCGGGATTGTACGAGCAGTACTTC.